A selection of T cell receptor beta chains follows, all from one sample in a study of T cells in Graves' hyperthyroidism and ophthalmopathy. Via MiXCR, TCRdb re-called the multiplex PCR reads, giving one row per CDR3 protein. The sample contains some 380,000 distinct CDR3 sequences, 13% of which appear only once. Sequenced: blood. All receptors derive from a man under 40 with Graves' hyperthyroidism that later progressed to Graves' ophthalmopathy. Both conserved end residues are part of each CDR3. D genes are given only for firm matches. Expanded clones get a size class; other rows say once, few or many, or leave the size out.

>TRBJ2-5|many|TRBD2|TRBV7-9
TGTGCCAGCAGACCGATCAGCGGGGTCCCCCAAGAGACCCAGTACTTC
CASRPISGVPQETQYF
>TRBJ1-2|few|TRBD1|TRBV18
TGTGCCAGCTCACCGTCGACAGGGGGAGCTAACTATGGCTACACCTTC
CASSPSTGGANYGYTF
>TRBJ2-3|many|-|TRBV11-3
TGTGCCAGCAGCCCTCCATTGACAGGCCGCGGGACGCAGTATTTT
CASSPPLTGRGTQYF
>TRBJ1-5|many|-|TRBV6-1
TGTGCCAGCAGTGAAGTTCCGGCCTTAAATCAGCCCCAGCATTTT
CASSEVPALNQPQHF
>TRBJ2-7|few|-|TRBV29-1
TGCAGCGTTGACCTGGGGTCCTACGAGCAGTACTTC
CSVDLGSYEQYF
>TRBJ1-5|-|TRBD1|TRBV7-3
TGTGCCAGCAGCTTAGACGGGACAGGGAATCAGCCCCAGCATTTT
CASSLDGTGNQPQHF
>TRBJ1-5|many|-|TRBV6-1
TGTGCCAGCAGTGGGGGAGGGCCTAATCAGCCCCAGCATTTT
CASSGGGPNQPQHF
>TRBJ1-1|few|-|TRBV14
TGTGCCAGCAGCCAAGATCGACTGGAGGGGGCTGAAGCTTTCTTT
CASSQDRLEGAEAFF
>TRBJ1-1|many|-|TRBV28
TGTGCCAGCAGTCTTCCGACAGAGAACACTGAAGCTTTCTTT
CASSLPTENTEAFF
>TRBJ2-3|many|-|TRBV11-2
TGTGCCAGCAGCTTAACGGCCCGGCAATTGATAGATACGCAGTATTTT
CASSLTARQLIDTQYF
>TRBJ1-2|many|TRBD1|TRBV28
TGTGCCAGCAGGAGACAGGGTGCCTATGGCTACACCTTC
CASRRQGAYGYTF
>TRBJ1-4|many|-|TRBV6-8
TGTGCCAGCAGCGGGACCGACCATAATGAAAAACTGTTTTTT
CASSGTDHNEKLFF
>TRBJ2-3|-|-|TRBV2
TGTGCCACCCAGCAGAATACCCACACAGATACGCAGTATTTT
CATQQNTHTDTQYF
>TRBJ2-3|few|TRBD2|TRBV5-1
TGCGCCAGCAGCTTGGGTGCTAGCGGATACACAGATACGCAGTATTTT
CASSLGASGYTDTQYF
>TRBJ2-7|few|-|TRBV15
TGTGCCACCAGCAGAGATAGCGGCAATTACTACGAGCAGTACTTC
CATSRDSGNYYEQYF
>TRBJ2-3|many|TRBD2|TRBV7-8
TGTGCCAGCAGATGGACTAGCGGGGGGGGCACAGATACGCAGTATTTT
CASRWTSGGGTDTQYF
>TRBJ1-6|-|-|TRBV5-1
TGCGCCAGCAGCCCGCCGGGACAAAATTCACCCCTCCACTTT
CASSPPGQNSPLHF
>TRBJ1-2|-|-|TRBV6-2/TRBV6-3
TGTGCCAGCAGTTACGGACGCTATGGCTACACCTTC
CASSYGRYGYTF
>TRBJ1-2|many|-|TRBV28
TGTGCCAGCAGTTTTAGAGTGAACTATGGCTACACCTTC
CASSFRVNYGYTF
>TRBJ2-7|many|-|TRBV12-3/TRBV12-4
TGTGCCAGCAGTTTACTCCCTAGCGACTACGAGCAGTACTTC
CASSLLPSDYEQYF
>TRBJ2-3|-|TRBD2|TRBV4-1
TGCGCCAGCAGCATGCGACTAGCGGGGGGAACTAGCACAGATACGCAGTATTTT
CASSMRLAGGTSTDTQYF
>TRBJ1-2|-|TRBD1|TRBV4-1
TGCGCCAGCAGCCAAGTCCCAGGGGGCGTCTATGGCTACACCTTC
CASSQVPGGVYGYTF
>TRBJ2-1|many|TRBD2|TRBV11-3
TGTGCCAGCAGAAGCGGGGGGGACTACAATGAGCAGTTCTTC
CASRSGGDYNEQFF
>TRBJ2-7|-|-|TRBV6-1
TGTGCCAGCAGCCTCCCTGCCTACGAGCAGTACTTC
CASSLPAYEQYF
>TRBJ2-5|-|-|TRBV3-1
TGTGCCAGCAGCCAAGGGTGGGGGAGCGAGACAGAGACCCAGTACTTC
CASSQGWGSETETQYF
>TRBJ2-5|many|TRBD2|TRBV28
TGTGCCAGCAGGTGGGAGGGGCGGATGGAGACCCAGTACTTC
CASRWEGRMETQYF
>TRBJ1-1|many|-|TRBV18
TGTGCCAGCTCACTCGAAGGGACAACGAAGATTGAAGCTTTCTTT
CASSLEGTTKIEAFF
>TRBJ2-5|-|TRBD2|TRBV4-1
TGCGCCAGCAGCCGACCAAGCGCTAGCGGGGGTGACAAGTACTTC
CASSRPSASGGDKYF